Listed below are T cell receptor beta chains from one sample, sequenced in a study of shared clonotypes between healthy human individuals. The protocol was immunoSEQ multiplex PCR, while the TCRdb copy is restricted to in-frame clones and leaves out a portion. The sample holds about 1.4 million clones, approximately 97% seen once. The sample comprised naive CD4+ T cells sorted from blood. These receptors were taken from a young man in good health. Both conserved end residues are part of each CDR3. Fields, in order: D gene, V gene, CDR3 protein. A D gene is named only where the DNA matches it firmly.

. TRBV18 CASSRSGSEKLFF
. TRBV5-1 CASSLVLAGGREQYF
TRBD1 TRBV7-2 CASSPGQGATKNIQYF
. TRBV4-1 CASSLARYNEQFF
TRBD2 TRBV5-5 CASSPVSSGSTDTQYF
TRBD2 TRBV15 CATRPPGGTYNEQFF
. TRBV21-1 CASSHLAGDRETQYF
. TRBV28 CATGTESSGANVLTF
. TRBV27 CASSLAFGGAGNTIYF
. TRBV5-4 CASSLGQETQYF
TRBD1 TRBV5-8 CASSLLGTGEYYGYTF